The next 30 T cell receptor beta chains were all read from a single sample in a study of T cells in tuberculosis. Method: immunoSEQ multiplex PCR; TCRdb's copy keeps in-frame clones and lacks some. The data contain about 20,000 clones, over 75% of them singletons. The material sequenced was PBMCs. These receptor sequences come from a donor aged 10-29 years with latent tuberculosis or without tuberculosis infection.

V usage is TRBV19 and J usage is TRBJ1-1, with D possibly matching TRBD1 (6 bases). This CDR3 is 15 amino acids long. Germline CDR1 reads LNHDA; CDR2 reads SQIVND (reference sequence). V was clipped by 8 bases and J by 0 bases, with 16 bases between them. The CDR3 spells CASSQGGGVNTEAFF. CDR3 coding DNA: TGTGCCAGTTCACAGGGCGGTGGAGTGAACACTGAAGCTTTCTTT.

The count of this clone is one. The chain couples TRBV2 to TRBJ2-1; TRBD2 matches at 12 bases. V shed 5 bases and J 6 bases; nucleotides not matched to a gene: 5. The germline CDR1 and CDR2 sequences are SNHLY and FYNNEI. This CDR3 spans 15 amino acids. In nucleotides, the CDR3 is TGTGCCAGCAGTTATCTAGCGGGGGGGCCCAATGAGCAGTTCTTC. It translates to CASSYLAGGPNEQFF.

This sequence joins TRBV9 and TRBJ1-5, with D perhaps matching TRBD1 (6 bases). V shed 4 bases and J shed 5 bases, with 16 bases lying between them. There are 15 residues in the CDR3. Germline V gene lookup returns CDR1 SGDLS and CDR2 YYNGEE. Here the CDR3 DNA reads TGTGCCAGCAGCCCCTACGAGGGGGTTCATCAGCCCCAGCATTTT. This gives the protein CASSPYEGVHQPQHF.

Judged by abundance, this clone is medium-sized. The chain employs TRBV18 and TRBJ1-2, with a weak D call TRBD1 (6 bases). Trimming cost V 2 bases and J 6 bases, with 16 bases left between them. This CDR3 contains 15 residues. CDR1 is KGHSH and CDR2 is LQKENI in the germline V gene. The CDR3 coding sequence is TGTGCCAGCTCACCATCAGGGAACAGGGTAAATGGCTACACCTTC. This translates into CASSPSGNRVNGYTF.

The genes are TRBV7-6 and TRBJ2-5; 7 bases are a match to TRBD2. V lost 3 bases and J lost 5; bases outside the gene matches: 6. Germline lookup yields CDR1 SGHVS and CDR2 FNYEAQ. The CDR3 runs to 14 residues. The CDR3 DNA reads TGTGCCAGCAGCTTGGCGGGGGAAGGGGAGACCCAGTACTTC. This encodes CASSLAGEGETQYF.

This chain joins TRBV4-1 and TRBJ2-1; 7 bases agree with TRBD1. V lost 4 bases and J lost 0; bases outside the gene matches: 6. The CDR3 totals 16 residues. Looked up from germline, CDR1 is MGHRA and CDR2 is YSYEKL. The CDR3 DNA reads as TGCGCCAGCAGCCCATCCGACAGGGCCTCCTACAATGAGCAGTTCTTC. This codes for CASSPSDRASYNEQFF.

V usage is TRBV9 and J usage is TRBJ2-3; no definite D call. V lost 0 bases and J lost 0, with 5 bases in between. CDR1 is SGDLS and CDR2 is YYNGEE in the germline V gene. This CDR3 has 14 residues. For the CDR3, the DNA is TGTGCCAGCAGCGTAGAACACAGCACAGATACGCAGTATTTT. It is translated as CASSVEHSTDTQYF.

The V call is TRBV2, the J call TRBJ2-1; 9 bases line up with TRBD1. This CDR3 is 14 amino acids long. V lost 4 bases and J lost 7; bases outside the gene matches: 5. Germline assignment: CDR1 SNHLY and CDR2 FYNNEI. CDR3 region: CASSAGQGVNEQFF. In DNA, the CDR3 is TGTGCCAGCAGTGCGGGACAGGGAGTTAATGAGCAGTTCTTC.

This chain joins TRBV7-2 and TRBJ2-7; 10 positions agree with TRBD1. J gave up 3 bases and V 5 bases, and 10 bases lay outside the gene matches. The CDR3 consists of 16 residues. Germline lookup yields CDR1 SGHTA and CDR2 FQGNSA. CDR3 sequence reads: CASSESGTGVNYEQYF. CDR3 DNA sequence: TGTGCCAGCAGCGAATCCGGGACAGGGGTGAACTACGAGCAGTACTTC.

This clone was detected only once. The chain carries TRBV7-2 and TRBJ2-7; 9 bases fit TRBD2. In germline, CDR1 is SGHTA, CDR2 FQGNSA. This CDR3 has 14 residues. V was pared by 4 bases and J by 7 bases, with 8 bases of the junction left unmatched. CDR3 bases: TGTGCCAGCAGCTCGACCGGGACTAGCATTGAGCAGTACTTC. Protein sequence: CASSSTGTSIEQYF.

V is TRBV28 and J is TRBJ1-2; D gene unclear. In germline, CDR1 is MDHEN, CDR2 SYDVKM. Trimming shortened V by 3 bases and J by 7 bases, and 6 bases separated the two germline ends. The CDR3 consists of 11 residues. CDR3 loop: CASSLSFGYTF. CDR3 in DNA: TGTGCCAGCAGTTTGAGTTTTGGCTACACCTTC.

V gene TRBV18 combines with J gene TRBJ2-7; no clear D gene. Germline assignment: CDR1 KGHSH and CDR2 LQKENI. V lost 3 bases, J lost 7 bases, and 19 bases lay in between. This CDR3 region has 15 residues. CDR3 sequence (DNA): TGTGCCAGCTCACCGAAATCTGGGCCCTCTCGGGAGCAGTACTTC. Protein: CASSPKSGPSREQYF.

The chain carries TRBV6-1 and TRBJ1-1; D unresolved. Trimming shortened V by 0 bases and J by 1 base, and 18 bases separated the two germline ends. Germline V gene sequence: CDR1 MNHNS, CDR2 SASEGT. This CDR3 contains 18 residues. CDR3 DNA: TGTGCCAGCAGTGAAGCGCTCCGGGGTTCTTCCAAGAACACTGAAGCTTTCTTT. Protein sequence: CASSEALRGSSKNTEAFF.

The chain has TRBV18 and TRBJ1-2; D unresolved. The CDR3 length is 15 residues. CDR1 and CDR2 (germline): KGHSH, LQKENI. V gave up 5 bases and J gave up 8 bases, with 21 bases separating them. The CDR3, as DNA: TGTGCCAGCTCATCTCCCGGGTCCTCGTTGAGGGGCTACACCTTC. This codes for CASSSPGSSLRGYTF.

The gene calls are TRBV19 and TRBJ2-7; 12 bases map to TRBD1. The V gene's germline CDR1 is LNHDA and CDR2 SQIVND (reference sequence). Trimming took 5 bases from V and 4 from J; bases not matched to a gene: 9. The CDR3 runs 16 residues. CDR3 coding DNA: TGTGCCAGTAGTCCCAGGGACAGGGGGCATAGTTACGAGCAGTACTTC. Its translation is CASSPRDRGHSYEQYF. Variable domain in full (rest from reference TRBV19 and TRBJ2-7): DGGITQSPKYLFRKEGQNVTLSCEQNLNHDAMYWYRQDPGQGLRLIYYSQIVNDFQKGDIAEGYSVSREKKESFPLTVTSAQKNPTAFYLCASSPRDRGHSYEQYFGPGTRLTVT.

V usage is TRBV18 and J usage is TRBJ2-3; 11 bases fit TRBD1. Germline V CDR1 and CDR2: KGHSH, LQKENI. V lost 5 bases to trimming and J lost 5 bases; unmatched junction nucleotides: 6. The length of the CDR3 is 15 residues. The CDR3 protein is CASSVPGQGEDTQYF. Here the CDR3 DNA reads TGTGCCAGCTCAGTACCGGGACAGGGGGAAGATACGCAGTATTTT.

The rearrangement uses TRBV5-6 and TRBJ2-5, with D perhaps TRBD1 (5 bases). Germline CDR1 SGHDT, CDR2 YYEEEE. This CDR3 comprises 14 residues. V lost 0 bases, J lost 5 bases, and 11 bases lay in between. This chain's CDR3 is CASSLGQGEETQYF. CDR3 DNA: TGTGCCAGCAGCTTGGGTCAGGGTGAGGAGACCCAGTACTTC.

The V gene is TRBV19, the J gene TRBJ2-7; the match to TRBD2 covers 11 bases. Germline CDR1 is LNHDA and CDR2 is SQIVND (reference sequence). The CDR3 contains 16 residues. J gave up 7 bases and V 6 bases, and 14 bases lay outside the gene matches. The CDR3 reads CASSPTSGGLFTEQYF. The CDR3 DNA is TGTGCCAGTAGCCCAACTAGCGGGGGCCTCTTCACGGAGCAGTACTTC. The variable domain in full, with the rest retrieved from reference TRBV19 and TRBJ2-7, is DGGITQSPKYLFRKEGQNVTLSCEQNLNHDAMYWYRQDPGQGLRLIYYSQIVNDFQKGDIAEGYSVSREKKESFPLTVTSAQKNPTAFYLCASSPTSGGLFTEQYFGPGTRLTVT.

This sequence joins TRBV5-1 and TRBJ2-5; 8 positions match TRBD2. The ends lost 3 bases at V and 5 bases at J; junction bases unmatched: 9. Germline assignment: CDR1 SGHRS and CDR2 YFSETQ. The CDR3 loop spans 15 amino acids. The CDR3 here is CASSSLPGGLETQYF. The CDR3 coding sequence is TGCGCCAGCAGCTCATTACCGGGGGGGCTCGAGACCCAGTACTTC.

CDR3 protein: CASSPRGGFEKLFF. The DNA for the CDR3 is TGTGCCAGCAGTCCTCGGGGGGGTTTTGAAAAACTGTTTTTT. This chain links TRBV6-5 with TRBJ1-4; maybe TRBD1 (5 bases). CDR3 length: 14 amino acids. Germline V gives CDR1 MNHEY, CDR2 SVGAGI. V lost 5 bases and J 7 bases, leaving 14 bases between the germline ends.

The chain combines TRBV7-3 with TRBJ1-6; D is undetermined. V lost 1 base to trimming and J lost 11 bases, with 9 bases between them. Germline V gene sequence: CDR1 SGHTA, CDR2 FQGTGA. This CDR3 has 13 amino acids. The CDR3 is CASSLREGTPLHF. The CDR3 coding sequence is TGTGCCAGCAGCTTAAGGGAGGGCACACCCCTCCACTTT.

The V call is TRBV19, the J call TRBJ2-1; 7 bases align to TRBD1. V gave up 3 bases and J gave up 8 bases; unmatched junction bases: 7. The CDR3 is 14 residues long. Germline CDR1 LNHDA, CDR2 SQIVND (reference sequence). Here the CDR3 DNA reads TGTGCCAGTAGTATGAGACAGGGTACCCATGAGCAGTTCTTC. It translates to CASSMRQGTHEQFF.

CDR3 bases: TGTGCCAGCAGCCCTCCGTGGGGGGGGCAAGAGACCCAGTACTTC. This encodes CASSPPWGGQETQYF. The chain recombines TRBV11-2 with TRBJ2-5; 7 positions match TRBD2. V was clipped by 5 bases and J by 2 bases; unmatched bases: 8. Germline V gives CDR1 SGHAT, CDR2 FQNNGV. The CDR3 runs 15 residues.

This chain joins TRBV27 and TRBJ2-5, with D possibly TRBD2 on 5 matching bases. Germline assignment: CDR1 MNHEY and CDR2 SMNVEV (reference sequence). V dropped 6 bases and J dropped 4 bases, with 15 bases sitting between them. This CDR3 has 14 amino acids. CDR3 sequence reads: CASSQTNLRETQYF. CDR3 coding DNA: TGTGCCAGCAGCCAGACTAATTTAAGAGAGACCCAGTACTTC.

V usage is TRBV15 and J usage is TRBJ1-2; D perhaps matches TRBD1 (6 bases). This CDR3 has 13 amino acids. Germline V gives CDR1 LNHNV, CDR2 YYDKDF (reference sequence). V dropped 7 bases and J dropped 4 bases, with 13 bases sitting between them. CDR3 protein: CATTLTGSYGYTF. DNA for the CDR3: TGTGCCACCACCCTGACAGGCAGCTATGGCTACACCTTC.

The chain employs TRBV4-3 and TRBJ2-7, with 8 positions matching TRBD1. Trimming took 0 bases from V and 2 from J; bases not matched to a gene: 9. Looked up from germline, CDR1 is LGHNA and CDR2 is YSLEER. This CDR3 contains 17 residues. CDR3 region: CASSQERQGSSAYEQYF. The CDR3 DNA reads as TGCGCCAGCAGCCAAGAAAGACAGGGGAGTAGCGCCTACGAGCAGTACTTC.

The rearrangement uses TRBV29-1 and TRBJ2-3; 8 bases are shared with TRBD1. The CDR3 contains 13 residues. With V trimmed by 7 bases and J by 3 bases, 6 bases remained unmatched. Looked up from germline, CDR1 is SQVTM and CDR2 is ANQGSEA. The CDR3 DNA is TGCAGCGCCAGACAGGGGCTAACAGATACGCAGTATTTT. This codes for CSARQGLTDTQYF.

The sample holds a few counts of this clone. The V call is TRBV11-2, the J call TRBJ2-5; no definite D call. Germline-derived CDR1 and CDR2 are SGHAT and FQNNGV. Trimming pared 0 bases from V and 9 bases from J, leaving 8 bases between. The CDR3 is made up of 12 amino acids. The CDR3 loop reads CASSLDRVPQYF. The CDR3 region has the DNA TGTGCCAGCAGCTTAGATCGGGTGCCCCAGTACTTC.

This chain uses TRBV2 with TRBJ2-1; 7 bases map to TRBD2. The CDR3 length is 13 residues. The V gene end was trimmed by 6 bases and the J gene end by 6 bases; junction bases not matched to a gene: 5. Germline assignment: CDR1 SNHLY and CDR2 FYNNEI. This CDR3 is CASSAGRGNEQFF. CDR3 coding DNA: TGTGCCAGCAGCGCGGGGAGGGGCAATGAGCAGTTCTTC. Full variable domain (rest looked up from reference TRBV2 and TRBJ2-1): EPEVTQTPSHQVTQMGQEVILRCVPISNHLYFYWYRQILGQKVEFLVSFYNNEISEKSEIFDDQFSVERPDGSNFTLKIRSTKLEDSAMYFCASSAGRGNEQFFGPGTRLTVL.

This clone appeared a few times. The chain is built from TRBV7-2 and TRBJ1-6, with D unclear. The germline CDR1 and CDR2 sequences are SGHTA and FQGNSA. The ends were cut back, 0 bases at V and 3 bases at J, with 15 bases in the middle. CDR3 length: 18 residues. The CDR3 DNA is TGTGCCAGCAGCTTAGCGGAGGGAGGGCTATTCTATAATTCACCCCTCCACTTT. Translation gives CASSLAEGGLFYNSPLHF.